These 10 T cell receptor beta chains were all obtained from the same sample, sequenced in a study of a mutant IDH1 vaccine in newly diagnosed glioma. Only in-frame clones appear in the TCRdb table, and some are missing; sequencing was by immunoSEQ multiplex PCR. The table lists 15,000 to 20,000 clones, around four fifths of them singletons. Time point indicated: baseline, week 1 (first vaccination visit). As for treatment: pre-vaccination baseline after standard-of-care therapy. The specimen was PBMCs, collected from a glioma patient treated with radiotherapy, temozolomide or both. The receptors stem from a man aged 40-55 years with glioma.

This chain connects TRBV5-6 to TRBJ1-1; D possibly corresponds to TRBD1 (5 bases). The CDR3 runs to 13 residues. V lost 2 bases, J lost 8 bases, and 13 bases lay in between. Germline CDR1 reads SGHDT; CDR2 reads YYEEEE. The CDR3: CASSLPGTPEAFF. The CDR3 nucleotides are TGTGCCAGCAGCTTACCGGGGACGCCGGAAGCTTTCTTT. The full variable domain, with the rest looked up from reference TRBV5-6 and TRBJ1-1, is DAGVTQSPTHLIKTRGQQVTLRCSPKSGHDTVSWYQQALGQGPQFIFQYYEEEERQRGNFPDRFSGHQFPNYSSELNVNALLLGDSALYLCASSLPGTPEAFFGQGTRLTVV.

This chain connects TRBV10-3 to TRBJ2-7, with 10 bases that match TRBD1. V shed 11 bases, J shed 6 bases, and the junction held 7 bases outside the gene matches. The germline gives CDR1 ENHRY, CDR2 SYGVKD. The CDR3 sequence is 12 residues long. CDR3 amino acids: CAVGTGVGEQYF. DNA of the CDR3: TGTGCCGTCGGGACAGGGGTGGGCGAGCAGTACTTC.

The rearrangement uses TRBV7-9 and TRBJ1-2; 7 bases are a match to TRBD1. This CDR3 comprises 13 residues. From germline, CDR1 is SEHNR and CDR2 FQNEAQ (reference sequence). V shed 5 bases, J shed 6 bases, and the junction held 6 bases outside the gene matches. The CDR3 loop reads CASSRDRADGYTF. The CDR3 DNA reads TGTGCCAGCAGCAGAGACAGGGCAGATGGCTACACCTTC. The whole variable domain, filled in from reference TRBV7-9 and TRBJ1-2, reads DTGVSQNPRHKITKRGQNVTFRCDPISEHNRLYWYRQTLGQGPEFLTYFQNEAQLEKSRLLSDRFSAERPKGSFSTLEIQRTEQGDSAMYLCASSRDRADGYTFGSGTRLTVV.

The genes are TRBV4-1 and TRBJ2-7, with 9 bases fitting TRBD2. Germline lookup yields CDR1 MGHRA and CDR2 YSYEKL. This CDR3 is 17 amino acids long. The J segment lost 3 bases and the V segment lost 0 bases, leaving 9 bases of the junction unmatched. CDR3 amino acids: CASSQEGAGGGHYEQYF. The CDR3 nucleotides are TGCGCCAGCAGCCAAGAGGGGGCGGGAGGGGGGCACTACGAGCAGTACTTC.

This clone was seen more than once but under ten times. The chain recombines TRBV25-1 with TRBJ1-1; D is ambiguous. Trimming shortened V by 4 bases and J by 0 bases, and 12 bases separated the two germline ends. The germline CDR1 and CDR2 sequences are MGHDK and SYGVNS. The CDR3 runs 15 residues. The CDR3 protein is CASSADVTVNTEAFF. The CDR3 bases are TGTGCCAGCAGTGCAGACGTTACAGTGAACACTGAAGCTTTCTTT.

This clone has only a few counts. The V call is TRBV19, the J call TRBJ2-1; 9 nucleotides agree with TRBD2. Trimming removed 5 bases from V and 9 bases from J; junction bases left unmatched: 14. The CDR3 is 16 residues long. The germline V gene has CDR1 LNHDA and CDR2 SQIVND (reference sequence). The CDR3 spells CASSVTTSGRSLEQFF. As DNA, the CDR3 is TGTGCCAGTAGTGTGACGACTAGCGGACGAAGTCTTGAGCAGTTCTTC.

This chain's CDR3 is CASSIGEGEQFF. CDR3 DNA: TGTGCCAGTAGTATAGGGGAGGGTGAGCAGTTCTTC. The rearrangement uses TRBV19 and TRBJ2-1; 7 bases fit TRBD2. Germline V gene lookup returns CDR1 LNHDA and CDR2 SQIVND (reference sequence). Trimming removed 1 base from V and 9 bases from J; junction bases left unmatched: 0. The CDR3 covers 12 residues. The variable domain in full, completed from reference TRBV19 and TRBJ2-1, reads DGGITQSPKYLFRKEGQNVTLSCEQNLNHDAMYWYRQDPGQGLRLIYYSQIVNDFQKGDIAEGYSVSREKKESFPLTVTSAQKNPTAFYLCASSIGEGEQFFGPGTRLTVL.

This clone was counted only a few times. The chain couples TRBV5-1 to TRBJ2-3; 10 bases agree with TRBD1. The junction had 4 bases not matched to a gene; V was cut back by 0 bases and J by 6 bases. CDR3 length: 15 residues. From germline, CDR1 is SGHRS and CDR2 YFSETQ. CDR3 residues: CASSLGQGATDTQYF. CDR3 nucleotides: TGCGCCAGCAGCTTGGGACAGGGGGCAACGGATACGCAGTATTTT.

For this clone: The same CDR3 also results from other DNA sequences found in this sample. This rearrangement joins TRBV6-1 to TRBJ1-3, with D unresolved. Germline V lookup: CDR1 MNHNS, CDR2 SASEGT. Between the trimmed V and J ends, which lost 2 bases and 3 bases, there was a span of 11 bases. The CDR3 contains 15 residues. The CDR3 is CASSEQSGNGNTIYF. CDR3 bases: TGTGCCAGCAGTGAACAATCGGGGAATGGAAACACCATATATTTT.

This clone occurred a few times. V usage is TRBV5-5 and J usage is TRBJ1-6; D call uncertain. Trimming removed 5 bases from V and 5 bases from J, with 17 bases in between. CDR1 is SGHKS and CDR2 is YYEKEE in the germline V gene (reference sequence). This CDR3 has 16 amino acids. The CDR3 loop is CASSPQVLTNNSPLHF. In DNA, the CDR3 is TGTGCCAGCAGTCCCCAGGTGTTGACGAATAATTCACCCCTCCACTTT. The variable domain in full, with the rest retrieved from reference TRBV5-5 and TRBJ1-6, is DAGVTQSPTHLIKTRGQQVTLRCSPISGHKSVSWYQQVLGQGPQFIFQYYEKEERGRGNFPDRFSARQFPNYSSELNVNALLLGDSALYLCASSPQVLTNNSPLHFGNGTRLTVT.